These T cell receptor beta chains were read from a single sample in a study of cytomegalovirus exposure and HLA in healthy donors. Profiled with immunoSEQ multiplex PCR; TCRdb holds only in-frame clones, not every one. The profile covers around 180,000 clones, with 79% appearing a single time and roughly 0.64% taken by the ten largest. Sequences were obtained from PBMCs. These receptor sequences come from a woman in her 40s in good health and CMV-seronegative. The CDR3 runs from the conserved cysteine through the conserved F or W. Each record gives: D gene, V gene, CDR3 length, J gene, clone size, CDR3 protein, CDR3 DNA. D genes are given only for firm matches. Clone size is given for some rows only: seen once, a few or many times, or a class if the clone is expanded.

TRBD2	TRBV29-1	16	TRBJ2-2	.	CSASTLAGGVTGELFF	TGCAGCGCCTCCACTCTAGCGGGGGGGGTCACCGGGGAGCTGTTTTTT
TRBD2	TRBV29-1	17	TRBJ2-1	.	CSVVGTSGGRDYNEQFF	TGCAGCGTTGTGGGGACTAGCGGGGGCCGCGACTACAATGAGCAGTTCTTC
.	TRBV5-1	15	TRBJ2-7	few	CASRDISASRYEQYF	TGCGCCAGCAGAGACATCTCAGCCTCTCGTTACGAGCAGTACTTC
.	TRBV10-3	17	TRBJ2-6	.	CAIEGLNRVSGANVLTF	TGTGCCATCGAGGGTCTAAACCGGGTCTCTGGGGCCAACGTCCTGACTTTC
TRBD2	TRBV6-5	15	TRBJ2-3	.	CASSRTSGGTDTQYF	TGTGCCAGCAGCCGGACTAGCGGAGGGACAGATACGCAGTATTTT
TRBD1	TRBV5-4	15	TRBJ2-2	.	CASSLERQGTGELFF	TGTGCCAGCAGCTTGGAGAGACAGGGAACCGGGGAGCTGTTTTTT
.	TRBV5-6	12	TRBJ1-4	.	CASSWGSGELFF	TGTGCCAGCAGCTGGGGTAGCGGGGAACTGTTTTTT
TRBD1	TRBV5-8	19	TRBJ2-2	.	CASSLGRGQASLNTGELFF	TGTGCCAGCAGCTTGGGGCGGGGACAGGCCTCTCTCAACACCGGGGAGCTGTTTTTT
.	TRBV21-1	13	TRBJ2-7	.	CAISGLGPREQYF	TGTGCCATCTCCGGTTTGGGGCCTCGCGAGCAGTACTTC
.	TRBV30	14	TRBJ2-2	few	CAWSARGAYGELFF	TGTGCCTGGAGTGCCCGGGGGGCGTACGGGGAGCTGTTTTTT
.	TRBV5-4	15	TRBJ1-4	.	CASSRGTGTNEKLFF	TGTGCCAGCAGCAGGGGGACGGGGACTAATGAAAAACTGTTTTTT
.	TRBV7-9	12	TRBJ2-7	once	CASSVSGGGQYF	TGTGCCAGCAGTGTTTCTGGGGGAGGGCAGTACTTC
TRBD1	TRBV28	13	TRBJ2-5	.	CASRGTAQETQYF	TGTGCCAGCAGGGGGACAGCACAAGAGACCCAGTACTTC
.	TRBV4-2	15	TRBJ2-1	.	CASSQDPTGRNEQFF	TGTGCCAGCAGCCAAGATCCTACAGGACGGAATGAGCAGTTCTTC
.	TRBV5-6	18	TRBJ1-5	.	CASSLAIGGKASNQPQHF	TGTGCCAGCAGCTTGGCCATTGGGGGGAAAGCGAGCAATCAGCCCCAGCATTTT
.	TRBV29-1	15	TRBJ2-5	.	CSVEDRDTGRETQYF	TGCAGCGTTGAAGATCGGGACACGGGGCGTGAGACCCAGTACTTC
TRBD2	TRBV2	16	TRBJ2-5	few	CASSPTSGSNQETQYF	TGTGCCAGCAGCCCCACTAGCGGGAGTAACCAAGAGACCCAGTACTTC
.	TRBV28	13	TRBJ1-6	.	CASSTDNNSPLHF	TGTGCCAGCAGTACCGACAATAATTCACCCCTCCACTTT
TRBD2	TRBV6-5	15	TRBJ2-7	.	CASSYSRDYTYEQYF	TGTGCCAGCAGTTACTCGAGGGACTACACCTACGAGCAGTACTTC
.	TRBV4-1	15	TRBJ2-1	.	CASSQAGSVDNEQFF	TGCGCCAGCAGCCAGGCCGGGTCTGTGGACAATGAGCAGTTCTTC
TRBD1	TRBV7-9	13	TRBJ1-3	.	CASRTGAGNTIYF	TGTGCCAGCCGGACAGGGGCTGGAAACACCATATATTTT
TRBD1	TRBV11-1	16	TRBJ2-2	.	CASSQGQGRSAGELFF	TGTGCCAGCAGCCAGGGACAGGGGAGGTCAGCCGGGGAGCTGTTTTTT
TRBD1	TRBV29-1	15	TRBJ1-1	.	CSVEGGGRGNTEAFF	TGCAGCGTTGAAGGAGGGGGCAGGGGAAACACTGAAGCTTTCTTT
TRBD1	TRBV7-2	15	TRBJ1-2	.	CATLAQGQGNYGYTF	TGTGCCACCCTCGCCCAAGGACAGGGTAACTATGGCTACACCTTC
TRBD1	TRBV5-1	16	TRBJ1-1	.	CASSFSGASGGTEAFF	TGCGCCAGCAGCTTTTCGGGGGCCTCAGGGGGGACTGAAGCTTTCTTT
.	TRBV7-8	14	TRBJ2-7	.	CASSRLALGYEQYF	TGTGCCAGCAGCCGTCTGGCCCTCGGGTACGAGCAGTACTTC
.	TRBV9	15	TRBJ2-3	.	CASSVVTGNTDTQYF	TGTGCCAGCAGCGTAGTGACTGGAAACACAGATACGCAGTATTTT
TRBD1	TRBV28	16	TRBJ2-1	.	CASSLSGTGVYNEQFF	TGTGCCAGCAGTTTATCCGGGACAGGGGTCTACAATGAGCAGTTCTTC
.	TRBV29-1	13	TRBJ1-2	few	CSVTDRSSYGYTF	TGCAGCGTAACCGACAGAAGCAGTTATGGCTACACCTTC